Reported below is one TCR beta chain. This sample was taken from a study of blood T cell repertoires in COVID-19. Across the study: Both acute and convalescent COVID-19 samples were obtained from the United States, Italy and Spain. The cDNA or gDNA used as material had been derived from T cells, B-cell-depleted T cells, or PBMCs.

Study processing details: Amplification from reference gene primers served as the basis for estimated nucleated cell counts. Sequencing was performed with immunoSEQ multiplex PCR; in TCRdb, only in-frame clones are kept and a portion is missing. V, J and clone size derive from that table, while D and trimming were established from the DNA sequence. The repertoire includes nearly 95,000 clones, about nine tenths of them detected once, and about 1.5% sits in the top ten. This clonotype originated in a human donor with active COVID-19. The donor label of this sample is uncertain. Material: peripheral blood.

The chain's CDR3 is CASSNPGLAGQETQYF. The DNA for the CDR3 is TGCGCCAGCAGCAACCCGGGACTAGCGGGACAAGAGACCCAGTACTTC. The V call is TRBV4-3, the J call TRBJ2-5, with TRBD2 matching over 13 bases. The ends lost 5 bases at V and 2 bases at J; junction bases unmatched: 5. The CDR3 covers 16 residues. Germline CDR1 LGHNA, CDR2 YSLEER.